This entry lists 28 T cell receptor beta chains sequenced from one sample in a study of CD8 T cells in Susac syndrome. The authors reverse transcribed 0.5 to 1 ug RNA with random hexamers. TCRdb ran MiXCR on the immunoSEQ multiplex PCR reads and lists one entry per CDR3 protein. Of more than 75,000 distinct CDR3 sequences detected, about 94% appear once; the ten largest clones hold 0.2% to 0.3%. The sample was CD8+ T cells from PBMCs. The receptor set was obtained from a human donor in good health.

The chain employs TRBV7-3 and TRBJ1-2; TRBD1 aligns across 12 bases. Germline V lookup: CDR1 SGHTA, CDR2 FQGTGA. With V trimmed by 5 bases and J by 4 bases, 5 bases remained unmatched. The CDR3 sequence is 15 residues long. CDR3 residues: CASSRGQGALYGYTF. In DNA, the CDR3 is TGTGCCAGCAGCCGGGGACAGGGGGCCCTCTATGGCTACACCTTC.

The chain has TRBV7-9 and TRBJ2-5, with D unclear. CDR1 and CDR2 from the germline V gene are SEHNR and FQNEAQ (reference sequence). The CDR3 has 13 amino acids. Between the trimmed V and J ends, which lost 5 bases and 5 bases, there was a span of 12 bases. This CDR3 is CASSPPAWETQYF. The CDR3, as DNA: TGTGCCAGCAGCCCCCCCGCGTGGGAGACCCAGTACTTC.

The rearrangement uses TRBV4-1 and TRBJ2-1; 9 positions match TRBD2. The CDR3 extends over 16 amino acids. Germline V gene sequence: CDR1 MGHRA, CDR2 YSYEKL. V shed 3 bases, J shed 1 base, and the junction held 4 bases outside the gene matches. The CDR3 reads CASSQASGGSYNEQFF. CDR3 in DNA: TGCGCCAGCAGCCAGGCCAGCGGGGGGTCCTACAATGAGCAGTTCTTC.

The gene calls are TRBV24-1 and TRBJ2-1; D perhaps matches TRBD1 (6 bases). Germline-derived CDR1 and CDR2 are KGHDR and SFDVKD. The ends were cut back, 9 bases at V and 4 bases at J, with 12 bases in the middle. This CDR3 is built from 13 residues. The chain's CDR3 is CATSDRRYNEQFF. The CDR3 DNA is TGTGCCACCTCGGACAGACGTTACAATGAGCAGTTCTTC.

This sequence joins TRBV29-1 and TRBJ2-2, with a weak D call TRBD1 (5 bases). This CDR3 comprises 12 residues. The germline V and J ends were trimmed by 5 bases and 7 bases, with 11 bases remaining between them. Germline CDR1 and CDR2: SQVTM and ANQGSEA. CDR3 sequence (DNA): TGCAGCGTTTCCAGGGTCCACGGGGAGCTGTTTTTT. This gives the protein CSVSRVHGELFF.

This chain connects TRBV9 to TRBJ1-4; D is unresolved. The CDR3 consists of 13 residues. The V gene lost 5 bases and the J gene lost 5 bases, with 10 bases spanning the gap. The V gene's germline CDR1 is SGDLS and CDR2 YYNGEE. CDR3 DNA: TGTGCCAGCAGTCCGGCGAGGAATGAAAAACTGTTTTTT. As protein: CASSPARNEKLFF.

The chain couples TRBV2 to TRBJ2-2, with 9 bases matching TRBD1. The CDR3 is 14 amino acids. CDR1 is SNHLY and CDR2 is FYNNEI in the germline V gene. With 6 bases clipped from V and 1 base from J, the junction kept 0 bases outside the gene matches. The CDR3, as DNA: TGTGCCAGCAGGGGACAGGGGAACACCGGGGAGCTGTTTTTT. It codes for CASRGQGNTGELFF. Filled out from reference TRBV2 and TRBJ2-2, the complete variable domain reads EPEVTQTPSHQVTQMGQEVILRCVPISNHLYFYWYRQILGQKVEFLVSFYNNEISEKSEIFDDQFSVERPDGSNFTLKIRSTKLEDSAMYFCASRGQGNTGELFFGEGSRLTVL.

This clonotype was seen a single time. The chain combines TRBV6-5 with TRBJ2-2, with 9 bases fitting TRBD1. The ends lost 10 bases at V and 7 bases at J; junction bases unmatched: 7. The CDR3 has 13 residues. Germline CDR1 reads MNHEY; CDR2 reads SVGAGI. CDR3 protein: CATRGQGGGELFF. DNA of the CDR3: TGTGCCACCAGGGGACAGGGTGGCGGGGAGCTGTTTTTT.

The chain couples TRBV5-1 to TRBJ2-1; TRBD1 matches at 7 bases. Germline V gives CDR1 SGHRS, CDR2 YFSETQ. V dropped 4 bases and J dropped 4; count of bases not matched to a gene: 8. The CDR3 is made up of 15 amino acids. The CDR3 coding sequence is TGCGCCAGCAGCCCGGGGACAGAACCTTACAATGAGCAGTTCTTC. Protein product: CASSPGTEPYNEQFF.

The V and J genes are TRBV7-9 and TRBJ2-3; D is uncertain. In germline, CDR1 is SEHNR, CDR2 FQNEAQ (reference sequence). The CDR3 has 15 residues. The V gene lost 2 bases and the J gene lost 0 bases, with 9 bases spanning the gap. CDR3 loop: CASSLTGSSTDTQYF. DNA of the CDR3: TGTGCCAGCAGCTTAACGGGCAGCAGCACAGATACGCAGTATTTT.

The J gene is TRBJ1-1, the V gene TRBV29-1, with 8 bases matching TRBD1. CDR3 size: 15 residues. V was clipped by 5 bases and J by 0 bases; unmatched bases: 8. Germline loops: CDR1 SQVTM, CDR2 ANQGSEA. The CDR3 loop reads CSVMGSTGVNTEAFF. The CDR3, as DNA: TGCAGCGTTATGGGATCGACAGGGGTGAACACTGAAGCTTTCTTT.

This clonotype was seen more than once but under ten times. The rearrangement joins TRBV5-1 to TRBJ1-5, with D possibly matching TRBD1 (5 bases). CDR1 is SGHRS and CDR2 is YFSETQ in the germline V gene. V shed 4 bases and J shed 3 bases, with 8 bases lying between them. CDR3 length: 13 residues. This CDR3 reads CASSGDLNQPQHF. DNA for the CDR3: TGCGCCAGCAGCGGGGACCTCAATCAGCCCCAGCATTTT. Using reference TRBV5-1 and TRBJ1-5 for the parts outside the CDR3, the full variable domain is KAGVTQTPRYLIKTRGQQVTLSCSPISGHRSVSWYQQTPGQGLQFLFEYFSETQRNKGNFPGRFSGRQFSNSRSEMNVSTLELGDSALYLCASSGDLNQPQHFGDGTRLSIL.

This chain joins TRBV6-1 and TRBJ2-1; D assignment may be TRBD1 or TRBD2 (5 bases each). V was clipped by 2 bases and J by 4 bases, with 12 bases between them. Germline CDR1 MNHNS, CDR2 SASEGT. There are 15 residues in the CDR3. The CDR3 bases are TGTGCCAGCAGTGAATCGGGGCACCTTTACAATGAGCAGTTCTTC. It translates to CASSESGHLYNEQFF.

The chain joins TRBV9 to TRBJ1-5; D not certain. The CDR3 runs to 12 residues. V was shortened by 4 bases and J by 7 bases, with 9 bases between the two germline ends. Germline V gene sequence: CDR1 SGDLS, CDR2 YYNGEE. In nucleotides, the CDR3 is TGTGCCAGCAGCACGCCCCCGCAGCCCCAGCATTTT. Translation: CASSTPPQPQHF.

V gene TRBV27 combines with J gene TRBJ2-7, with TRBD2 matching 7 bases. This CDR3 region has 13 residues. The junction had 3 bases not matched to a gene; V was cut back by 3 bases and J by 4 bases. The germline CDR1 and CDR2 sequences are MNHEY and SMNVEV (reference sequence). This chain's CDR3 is CASSFGRAYEQYF. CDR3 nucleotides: TGTGCCAGCAGTTTTGGGAGGGCGTACGAGCAGTACTTC.

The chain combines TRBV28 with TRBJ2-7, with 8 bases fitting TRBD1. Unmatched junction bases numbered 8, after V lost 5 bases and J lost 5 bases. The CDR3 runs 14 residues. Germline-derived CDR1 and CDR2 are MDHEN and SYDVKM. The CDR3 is CASSTDTGGNEQYV. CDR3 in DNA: TGTGCCAGCAGTACTGATACAGGGGGAAACGAGCAGTACGTC.

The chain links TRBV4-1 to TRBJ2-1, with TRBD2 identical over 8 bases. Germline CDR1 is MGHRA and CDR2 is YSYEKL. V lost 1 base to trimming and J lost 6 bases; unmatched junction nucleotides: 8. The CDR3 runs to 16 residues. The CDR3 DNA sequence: TGCGCCAGCAGCCAAGCCATCGGGGGGGTTGGCAATGAGCAGTTCTTC. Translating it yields CASSQAIGGVGNEQFF.

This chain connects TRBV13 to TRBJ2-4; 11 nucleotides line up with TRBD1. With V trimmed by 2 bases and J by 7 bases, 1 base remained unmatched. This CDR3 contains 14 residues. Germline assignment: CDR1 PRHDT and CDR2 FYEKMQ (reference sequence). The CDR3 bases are TGTGCCAGCAGCTTACGGACAGGGGGCAACATTCAGTACTTC. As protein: CASSLRTGGNIQYF.

CDR3 residues: CASKGMWQDNQPQHF. The DNA for the CDR3 is TGTGCCAGCAAGGGTATGTGGCAGGACAATCAGCCCCAGCATTTT. The chain joins TRBV27 to TRBJ1-5; D not resolved. CDR1 is MNHEY, CDR2 SMNVEV, per germline (reference sequence). CDR3 length: 15 amino acids. V was shortened by 7 bases and J by 3 bases, with 16 bases between the two germline ends.

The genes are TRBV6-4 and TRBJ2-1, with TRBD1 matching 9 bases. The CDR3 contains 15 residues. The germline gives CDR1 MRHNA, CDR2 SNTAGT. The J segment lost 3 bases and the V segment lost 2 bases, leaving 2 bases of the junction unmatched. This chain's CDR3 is CASSDGDRDYNEQFF. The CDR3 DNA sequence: TGTGCCAGCAGTGACGGGGACAGGGACTACAATGAGCAGTTCTTC.

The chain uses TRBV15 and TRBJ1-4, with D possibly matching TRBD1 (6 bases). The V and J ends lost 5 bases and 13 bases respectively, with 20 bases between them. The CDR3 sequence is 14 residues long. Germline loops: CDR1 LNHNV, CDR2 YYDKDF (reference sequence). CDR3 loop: CATSDAQGLGGLFF. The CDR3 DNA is TGTGCCACCAGCGACGCACAGGGACTCGGGGGACTGTTTTTT.

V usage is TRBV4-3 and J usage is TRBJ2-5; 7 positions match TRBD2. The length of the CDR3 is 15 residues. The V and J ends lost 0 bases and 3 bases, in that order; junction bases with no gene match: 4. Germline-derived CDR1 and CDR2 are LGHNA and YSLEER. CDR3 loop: CASSQDSSGEETQYF. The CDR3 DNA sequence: TGCGCCAGCAGCCAAGATAGCAGCGGGGAAGAGACCCAGTACTTC.

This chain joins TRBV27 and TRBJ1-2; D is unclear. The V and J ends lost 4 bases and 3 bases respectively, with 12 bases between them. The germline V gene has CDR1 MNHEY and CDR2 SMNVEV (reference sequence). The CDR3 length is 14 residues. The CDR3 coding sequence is TGTGCCAGCAGTTCCTCAACAAGATACTATGGCTACACCTTC. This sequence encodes CASSSSTRYYGYTF.

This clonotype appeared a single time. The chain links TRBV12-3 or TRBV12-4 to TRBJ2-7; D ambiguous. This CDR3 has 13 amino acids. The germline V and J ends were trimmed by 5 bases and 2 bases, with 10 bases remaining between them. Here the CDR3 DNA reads TGTGCCAGCAGTCCCGGACCAACCTACGAGCAGTACTTC. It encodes CASSPGPTYEQYF.

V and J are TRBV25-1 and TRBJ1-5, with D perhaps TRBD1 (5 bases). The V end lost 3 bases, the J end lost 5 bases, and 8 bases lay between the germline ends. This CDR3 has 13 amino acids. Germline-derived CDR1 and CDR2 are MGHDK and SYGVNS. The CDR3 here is CASSELGDQPQHF. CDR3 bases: TGTGCCAGCAGTGAGTTGGGGGATCAGCCCCAGCATTTT.

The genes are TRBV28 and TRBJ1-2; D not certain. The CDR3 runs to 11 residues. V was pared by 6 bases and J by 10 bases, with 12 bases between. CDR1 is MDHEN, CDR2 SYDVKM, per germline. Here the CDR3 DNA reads TGTGCCAGCAGGAAAGGGAGGGTCTACACCTTC. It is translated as CASRKGRVYTF.

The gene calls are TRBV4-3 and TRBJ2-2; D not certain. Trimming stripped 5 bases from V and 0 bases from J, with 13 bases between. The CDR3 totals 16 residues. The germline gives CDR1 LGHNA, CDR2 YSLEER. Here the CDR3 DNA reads TGCGCCAGCAGCACCTCAAGGTTCGCGAACACCGGGGAGCTGTTTTTT. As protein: CASSTSRFANTGELFF.

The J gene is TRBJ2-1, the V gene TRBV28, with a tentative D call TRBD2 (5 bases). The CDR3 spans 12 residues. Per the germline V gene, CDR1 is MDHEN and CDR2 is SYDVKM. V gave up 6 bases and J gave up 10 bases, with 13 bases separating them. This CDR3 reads CASRPTGVEQFF. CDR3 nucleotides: TGTGCCAGCAGGCCTACCGGGGTCGAGCAGTTCTTC.